This TCR beta chain was profiled in a study of cytomegalovirus exposure and HLA in healthy donors. The PCR made use of 60 Vbeta and 13 Jbeta primers. Generated by immunoSEQ multiplex PCR, the TCRdb table keeps only in-frame clones and is missing some. This table holds 150,000 to 200,000 clones, 70% to 90% found once. Findings and caveats of the study: Trimming of TCR beta V- and J-genes showed a link, identified in a later analysis, to a missense DCLRE1C variant. Researchers reported from a later analysis that most CMV-associated TCR beta chains appeared HLA-restricted. Later on, an analysis tied about 17,000 TCR beta sequences to HLA alleles at 0.05 false discovery rate.

In regard to this clone: Antigen specificity is unknown.

CDR1 and CDR2 (germline): SGHRS, YFSETQ. With 3 bases clipped from V and 1 base from J, the junction kept 8 bases outside the gene matches. CDR3 length: 16 amino acids. The receptor comes from a man aged 18 to 29 in good health and CMV-seropositive. The sample comprised PBMCs. The V call is TRBV5-1, the J call TRBJ2-3; 7 bases are a match to TRBD2. The CDR3 spells CASSSATRGGTDTQYF. In DNA form, the CDR3 reads TGCGCCAGCAGCTCCGCAACCCGGGGGGGCACAGATACGCAGTATTTT.